This T cell receptor (beta chain) came from a study of blood T cell repertoires in COVID-19. Background on the study: Acute-phase and convalescent COVID-19 samples originated in the United States, Italy and Spain. Sources were T cells, B-cell-depleted T cells, or PBMCs; the material itself was cDNA or gDNA.

As handled by the study authors: Amplification of reference gene primers was used by the study to estimate nucleated cell counts. Sequenced by immunoSEQ multiplex PCR; TCRdb stores in-frame clones only, minus some. Clone size and V and J calls were adopted from that table, with D and trimming inferred from the DNA. The sample yields roughly 140,000 clones, roughly 85% seen once. This clone showed up just a few times. CDR3 length: 16 residues. Looked up from germline, CDR1 is SGDLS and CDR2 is YYNGEE. V trimming: 3 bases; J trimming: 0 bases; junction bases outside the gene matches: 3. The sequencing input was peripheral blood. The origin of this receptor is a woman in her sixties or seventies with COVID-19, enrolled during active disease. The chain has TRBV9 and TRBJ1-5; 10 nucleotides align to TRBD1. The CDR3 nucleotides read TGTGCCAGCAGCGAGGGGGACAGGGGTAGCAATCAGCCCCAGCATTTT. Translation: CASSEGDRGSNQPQHF.